Reported below is one TCR beta chain. The PCR used 60 Vbeta and 13 Jbeta primers. Assay used: immunoSEQ multiplex PCR; TCRdb lists only in-frame clones, some missing. The sample has 150,000 or so clones, roughly 70% seen once; the top ten hold approximately 6.8%. The length of the CDR3 is 15 residues. Trimming took off 5 bases at V and 0 bases at J, with 13 bases between the two ends. Germline CDR1 reads LNHDA; CDR2 reads SQIVND (reference sequence). The entry originates in a study of cytomegalovirus exposure and HLA in healthy donors. Sequencing was carried out using PBMCs. V is TRBV19 and J is TRBJ1-1; no firm D call. This sequence was found in a man aged 30 to 39 in good health and CMV-seronegative. In DNA, the CDR3 is TGTGCCAGTAGTCCGGGTGTGTACATGAACACTGAAGCTTTCTTT. As protein: CASSPGVYMNTEAFF.